Below are 13 T cell receptor beta chains sequenced from a single sample in a study of OX40 agonist ivuxolimab in advanced cancers. Profiling relied on immunoSEQ multiplex PCR, and the TCRdb table lists in-frame clones only, not all of them. This repertoire shows about 44,000 clones, around 80% found once; its top ten account for about 6.8%. The source material was CD4+ or CD8+ T cells sorted from blood, sampled in a trial of the OX40 agonist ivuxolimab. The source of these receptors is an adult with an advanced solid tumor such as melanoma, head and neck, liver or kidney cancer.

This clone was counted only a few times. V is TRBV27 and J is TRBJ1-1; D might be TRBD1 (6 bases). The CDR3 contains 14 residues. Trimming left V 6 bases short and J 5 bases short, with 16 bases between. Germline V CDR1 and CDR2: MNHEY, SMNVEV (reference sequence). Here the CDR3 reads CASSPGDARTEAFF. In nucleotides, the CDR3 is TGTGCCAGCAGCCCAGGGGACGCGAGGACTGAAGCTTTCTTT.

The genes are TRBV5-1 and TRBJ2-1; 11 nucleotides line up with TRBD2. The germline V gene has CDR1 SGHRS and CDR2 YFSETQ. The CDR3 runs 16 residues. The trim removed 2 bases at V and 7 bases at J, leaving 8 bases unmatched. The chain's CDR3 is CASSFKTSGRGNEQFF. Here the CDR3 DNA reads TGCGCCAGCAGCTTTAAAACTAGCGGGAGAGGGAATGAGCAGTTCTTC.

On this clone itself: One end of the junction does not line up with germline, which may come from a read error. This chain joins TRBV7-2 and TRBJ2-7; D is perhaps TRBD2 (5 bases). CDR3 length: 15 residues. Germline V gene data show CDR1 as SGHTA and CDR2 as FQGNSA. CDR3 nucleotides: TGCGCCAGCAGCCAAGACTACCGTAGCTCCTACGAGCAGTACTTC. This sequence encodes CASSQDYRSSYEQYF. Filled out from reference TRBV7-2 and TRBJ2-7, the complete variable domain reads GAGVSQSPSNKVTEKGKDVELRCDPISGHTALYWYRQSLGQGLEFLIYFQGNSAPDKSGLPSDRFSAERTGGSVSTLTIQRTQQEDSAVYLCASSQDYRSSYEQYFGPGTRLTVT.

By share of the sample, this clone is medium-sized (0.01 to 0.1%). The genes are TRBV10-3 and TRBJ2-7; the D is unclear. The germline V gene encodes CDR1 ENHRY and CDR2 SYGVKD. Trimming cost V 0 bases and J 0 bases, with 6 bases left between them. The CDR3 has 14 residues. The CDR3 coding sequence is TGTGCCATCAGTGAGTCGACGGGCTCCTACGAGCAGTACTTC. It encodes CAISESTGSYEQYF.

This chain uses TRBV7-9 with TRBJ2-3; 10 bases match TRBD2. Germline V lookup: CDR1 SEHNR, CDR2 FQNEAQ (reference sequence). CDR3 length: 17 residues. Unmatched junction bases numbered 5, after V lost 1 base and J lost 1 base. The CDR3 here is CASSLEEGTSGTDTQYF. DNA of the CDR3: TGTGCCAGCAGCTTAGAGGAGGGGACTAGCGGCACAGATACGCAGTATTTT.

This clone was seen just once. The chain joins TRBV6-1 to TRBJ2-7; D is possibly TRBD1 (6 bases). Germline V gene data show CDR1 as MNHNS and CDR2 as SASEGT. The CDR3 totals 11 residues. As DNA, the CDR3 is TGTGTGCTTGAGGGGGACCACGAGCAGTACTTC. Translation gives CVLEGDHEQYF.

This clone has a single count. One end of the junction does not line up with germline, which may come from a read error. The CDR3 here is CAWSAQLGQGDF. The CDR3 coding sequence is TGTGCCTGGAGTGCTCAACTTGGACAGGGAGACTTT. This chain joins TRBV30 and TRBJ1-6, with 8 bases identical to TRBD1. The CDR3 extends over 12 amino acids. Germline loops: CDR1 GTSNPN, CDR2 SVGIG (reference sequence).

This clone was picked up one time. The chain carries TRBV5-1 and TRBJ1-4; D unresolved. The germline V and J ends were trimmed by 0 bases and 7 bases, with 4 bases remaining between them. Germline assignment: CDR1 SGHRS and CDR2 YFSETQ. This CDR3 spans 12 amino acids. This chain's CDR3 is CASSLDLEKLFF. CDR3 coding DNA: TGCGCCAGCAGCTTGGATCTTGAAAAACTGTTTTTT.

The chain employs TRBV4-1 and TRBJ2-3, with D hard to call. Germline CDR1 and CDR2: MGHRA and YSYEKL. The V end lost 0 bases, the J end lost 2 bases, and 9 bases lay between the germline ends. The CDR3 is 15 residues long. CDR3 DNA sequence: TGCGCCAGCAGCCAAGAGGAAACAGACACAGATACGCAGTATTTT. Translated: CASSQEETDTDTQYF.

V and J are TRBV5-1 and TRBJ1-2, with 7 positions matching TRBD1. The V segment lost 5 bases and the J segment 4 bases; nucleotides outside the gene matches: 8. The CDR3 spans 14 residues. Germline CDR1 and CDR2: SGHRS and YFSETQ. The CDR3 reads CASREQGSSYGYTF. DNA for the CDR3: TGCGCCAGCAGAGAACAGGGGTCATCCTATGGCTACACCTTC. The whole variable domain, filled in from reference TRBV5-1 and TRBJ1-2, reads KAGVTQTPRYLIKTRGQQVTLSCSPISGHRSVSWYQQTPGQGLQFLFEYFSETQRNKGNFPGRFSGRQFSNSRSEMNVSTLELGDSALYLCASREQGSSYGYTFGSGTRLTVV.

The chain has TRBV5-6 and TRBJ2-1; 14 bases map to TRBD2. V gave up 3 bases and J gave up 2 bases; unmatched junction bases: 4. This CDR3 has 17 residues. CDR1 SGHDT and CDR2 YYEEEE come from the germline V gene. CDR3 sequence reads: CASSSRLAGGAYNEQFF. CDR3 bases: TGTGCCAGCAGCTCTCGACTAGCGGGAGGGGCCTACAATGAGCAGTTCTTC. Full variable domain (remainder filled in from reference TRBV5-6 and TRBJ2-1): DAGVTQSPTHLIKTRGQQVTLRCSPKSGHDTVSWYQQALGQGPQFIFQYYEEEERQRGNFPDRFSGHQFPNYSSELNVNALLLGDSALYLCASSSRLAGGAYNEQFFGPGTRLTVL.

The CDR3: CASSVERDTQYF. CDR3 DNA sequence: TGTGCCAGCAGCGTAGAAAGAGATACGCAGTATTTT. The rearrangement joins TRBV9 to TRBJ2-3, with D unclear. V was shortened by 0 bases and J by 5 bases, with 4 bases between the two germline ends. The CDR3 totals 12 residues. Germline CDR1 SGDLS, CDR2 YYNGEE.

This clone was found a few times. The chain uses TRBV5-4 and TRBJ1-1, with a weak D call TRBD1 (6 bases). From germline, CDR1 is SGHNT and CDR2 YYREEE (reference sequence). Trimming cost V 4 bases and J 4 bases, with 14 bases left between them. This CDR3 comprises 14 residues. CDR3 loop: CASSGPAGATEAFF. Here the CDR3 DNA reads TGTGCCAGCAGCGGCCCTGCGGGGGCCACTGAAGCTTTCTTT. Full variable domain (rest looked up from reference TRBV5-4 and TRBJ1-1): ETGVTQSPTHLIKTRGQQVTLRCSSQSGHNTVSWYQQALGQGPQFIFQYYREEENGRGNFPPRFSGLQFPNYSSELNVNALELDDSALYLCASSGPAGATEAFFGQGTRLTVV.